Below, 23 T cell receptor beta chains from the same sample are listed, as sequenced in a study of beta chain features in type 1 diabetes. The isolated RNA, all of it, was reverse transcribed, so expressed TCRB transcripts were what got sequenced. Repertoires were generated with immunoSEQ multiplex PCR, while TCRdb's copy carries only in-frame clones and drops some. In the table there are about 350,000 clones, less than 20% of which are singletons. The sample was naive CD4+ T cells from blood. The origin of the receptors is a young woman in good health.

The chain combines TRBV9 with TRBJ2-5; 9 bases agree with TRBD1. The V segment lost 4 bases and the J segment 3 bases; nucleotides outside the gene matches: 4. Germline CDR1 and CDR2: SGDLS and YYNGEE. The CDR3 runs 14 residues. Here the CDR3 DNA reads TGTGCCAGCAGCCCCCGGACAGGGGAAGAGACCCAGTACTTC. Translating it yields CASSPRTGEETQYF. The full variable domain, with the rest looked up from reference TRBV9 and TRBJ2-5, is DSGVTQTPKHLITATGQRVTLRCSPRSGDLSVYWYQQSLDQGLQFLIQYYNGEERAKGNILERFSAQQFPDLHSELNLSSLELGDSALYFCASSPRTGEETQYFGPGTRLLVL.

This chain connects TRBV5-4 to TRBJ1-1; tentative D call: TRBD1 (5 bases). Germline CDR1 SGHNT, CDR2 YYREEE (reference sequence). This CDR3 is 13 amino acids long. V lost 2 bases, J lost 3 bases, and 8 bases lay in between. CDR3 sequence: CASSLGQDTEAFF. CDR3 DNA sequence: TGTGCCAGCAGCTTAGGACAAGACACTGAAGCTTTCTTT.

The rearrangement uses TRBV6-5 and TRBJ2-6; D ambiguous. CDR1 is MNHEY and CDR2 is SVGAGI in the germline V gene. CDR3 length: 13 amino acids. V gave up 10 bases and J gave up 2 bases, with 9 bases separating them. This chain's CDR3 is CATKEAGANVLTF. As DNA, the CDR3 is TGTGCCACCAAAGAGGCTGGGGCCAACGTCCTGACTTTC.

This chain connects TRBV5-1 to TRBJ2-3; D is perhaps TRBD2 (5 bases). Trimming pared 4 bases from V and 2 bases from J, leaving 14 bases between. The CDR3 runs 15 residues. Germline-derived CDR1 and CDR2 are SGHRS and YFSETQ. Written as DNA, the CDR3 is TGCGCCAGCAGCACCGCAGACTATTCCACAGATACGCAGTATTTT. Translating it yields CASSTADYSTDTQYF.

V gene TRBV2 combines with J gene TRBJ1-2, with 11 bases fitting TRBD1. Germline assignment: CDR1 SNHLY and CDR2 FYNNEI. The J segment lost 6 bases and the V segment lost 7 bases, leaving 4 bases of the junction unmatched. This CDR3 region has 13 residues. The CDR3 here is CASTWTGGDGYTF. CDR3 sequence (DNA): TGTGCCAGCACTTGGACAGGGGGCGATGGCTACACCTTC.

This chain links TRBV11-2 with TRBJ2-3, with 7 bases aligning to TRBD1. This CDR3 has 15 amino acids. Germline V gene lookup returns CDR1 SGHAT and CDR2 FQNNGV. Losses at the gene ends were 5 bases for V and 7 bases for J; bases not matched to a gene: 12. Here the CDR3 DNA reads TGTGCCAGCAGCCCCCGGACAGGTTATTTGAATACGCAGTATTTT. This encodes CASSPRTGYLNTQYF.

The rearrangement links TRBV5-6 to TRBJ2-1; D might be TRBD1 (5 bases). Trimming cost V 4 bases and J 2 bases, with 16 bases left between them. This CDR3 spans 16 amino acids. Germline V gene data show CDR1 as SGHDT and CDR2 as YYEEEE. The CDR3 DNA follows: TGTGCCAGCAGCCCGACAGATACTGTAGCCTACAATGAGCAGTTCTTC. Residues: CASSPTDTVAYNEQFF.

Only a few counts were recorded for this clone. The CDR3 DNA reads TGCGCCAGCAGCTCAAGCGGGGGCCGATACAATGAGCAGTTCTTC. Its translation: CASSSSGGRYNEQFF. This chain links TRBV5-1 with TRBJ2-1, with 8 bases identical to TRBD2. Germline assignment: CDR1 SGHRS and CDR2 YFSETQ. This CDR3 contains 15 residues. With V trimmed by 3 bases and J by 4 bases, 6 bases remained unmatched.

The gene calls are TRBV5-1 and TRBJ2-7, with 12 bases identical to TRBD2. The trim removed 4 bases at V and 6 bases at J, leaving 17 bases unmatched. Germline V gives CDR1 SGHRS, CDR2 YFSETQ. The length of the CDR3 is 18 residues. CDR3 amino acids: CASSLAPTSGRMEGEQYF. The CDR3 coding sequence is TGCGCCAGCAGCCTCGCTCCGACTAGCGGGAGAATGGAAGGCGAGCAGTACTTC.

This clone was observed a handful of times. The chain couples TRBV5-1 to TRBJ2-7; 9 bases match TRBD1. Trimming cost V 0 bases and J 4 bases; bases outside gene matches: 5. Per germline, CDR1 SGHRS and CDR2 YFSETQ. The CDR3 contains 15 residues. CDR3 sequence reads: CASSLEGTGQYEQYF. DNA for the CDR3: TGCGCCAGCAGCTTGGAAGGGACAGGGCAGTACGAGCAGTACTTC.

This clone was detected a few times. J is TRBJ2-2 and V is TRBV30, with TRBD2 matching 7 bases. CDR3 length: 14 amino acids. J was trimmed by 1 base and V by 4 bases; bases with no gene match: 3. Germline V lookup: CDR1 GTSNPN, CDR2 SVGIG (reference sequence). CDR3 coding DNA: TGTGCCTGGAAGGCGGGGGTGAACACCGGGGAGCTGTTTTTT. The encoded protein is CAWKAGVNTGELFF.

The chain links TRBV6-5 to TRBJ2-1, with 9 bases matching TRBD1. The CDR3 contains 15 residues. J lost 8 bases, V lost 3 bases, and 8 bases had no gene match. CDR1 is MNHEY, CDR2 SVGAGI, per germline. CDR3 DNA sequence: TGTGCCAGCAGTTATCGGACAGGGGCCTGGGATGAGCAGTTCTTC. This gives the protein CASSYRTGAWDEQFF.

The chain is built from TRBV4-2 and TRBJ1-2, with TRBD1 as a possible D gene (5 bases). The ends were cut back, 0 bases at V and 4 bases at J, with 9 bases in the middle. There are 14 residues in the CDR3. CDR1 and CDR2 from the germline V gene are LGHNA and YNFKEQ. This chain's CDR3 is CASSQERQGYGYTF. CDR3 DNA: TGTGCCAGCAGCCAAGAAAGGCAGGGCTATGGCTACACCTTC.

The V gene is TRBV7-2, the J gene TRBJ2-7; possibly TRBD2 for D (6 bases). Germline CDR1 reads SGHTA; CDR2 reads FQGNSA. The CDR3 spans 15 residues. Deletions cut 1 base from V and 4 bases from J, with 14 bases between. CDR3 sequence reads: CASSLEPGRGYEQYF. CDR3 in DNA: TGTGCCAGCAGCTTAGAGCCGGGACGGGGGTACGAGCAGTACTTC.

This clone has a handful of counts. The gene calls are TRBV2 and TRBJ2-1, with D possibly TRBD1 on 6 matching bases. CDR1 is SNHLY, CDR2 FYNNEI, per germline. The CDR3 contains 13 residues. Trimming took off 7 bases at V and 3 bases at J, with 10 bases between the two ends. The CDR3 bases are TGTGCCAGCATCGCGGACAGCTACAATGAGCAGTTCTTC. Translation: CASIADSYNEQFF.

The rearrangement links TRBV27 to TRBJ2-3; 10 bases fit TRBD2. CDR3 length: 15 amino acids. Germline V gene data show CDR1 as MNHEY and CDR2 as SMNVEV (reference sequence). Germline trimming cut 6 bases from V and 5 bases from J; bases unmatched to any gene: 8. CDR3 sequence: CASRHLAGGRDTQYF. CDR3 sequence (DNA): TGTGCCAGCAGACATTTAGCGGGAGGCCGAGATACGCAGTATTTT.

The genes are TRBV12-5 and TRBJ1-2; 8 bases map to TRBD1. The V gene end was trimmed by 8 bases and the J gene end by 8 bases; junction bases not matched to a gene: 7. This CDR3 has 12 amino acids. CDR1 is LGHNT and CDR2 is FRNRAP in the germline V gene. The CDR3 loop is CASWQGAYGYTF. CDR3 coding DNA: TGTGCTAGTTGGCAGGGGGCCTACGGCTACACCTTC. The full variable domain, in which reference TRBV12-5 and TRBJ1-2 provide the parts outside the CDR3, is DARVTQTPRHKVTEMGQEVTMRCQPILGHNTVFWYRQTMMQGLELLAYFRNRAPLDDSGMPKDRFSAEMPDATLATLKIQPSEPRDSAVYFCASWQGAYGYTFGSGTRLTVV.

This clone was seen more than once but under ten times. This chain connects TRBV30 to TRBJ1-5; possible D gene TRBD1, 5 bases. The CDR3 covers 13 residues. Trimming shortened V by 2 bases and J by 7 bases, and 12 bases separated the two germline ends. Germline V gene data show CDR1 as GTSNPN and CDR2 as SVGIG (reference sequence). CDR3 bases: TGTGCCTGGAGTTTGCGGGGACGACAGCCCCAGCATTTT. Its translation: CAWSLRGRQPQHF. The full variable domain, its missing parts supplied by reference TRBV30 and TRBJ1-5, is SQTIHQWPATLVQPVGSPLSLECTVEGTSNPNLYWYRQAAGRGLQLLFYSVGIGQISSEVPQNLSASRPQDRQFILSSKKLLLSDSGFYLCAWSLRGRQPQHFGDGTRLSIL.

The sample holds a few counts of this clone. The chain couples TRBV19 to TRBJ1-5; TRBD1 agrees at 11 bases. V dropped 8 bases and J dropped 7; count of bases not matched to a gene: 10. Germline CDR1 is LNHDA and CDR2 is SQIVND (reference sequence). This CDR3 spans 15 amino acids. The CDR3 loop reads CASVDRGRVGQPQHF. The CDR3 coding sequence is TGTGCCAGTGTGGACAGGGGGCGAGTTGGACAGCCCCAGCATTTT. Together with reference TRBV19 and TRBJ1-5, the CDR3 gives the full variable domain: DGGITQSPKYLFRKEGQNVTLSCEQNLNHDAMYWYRQDPGQGLRLIYYSQIVNDFQKGDIAEGYSVSREKKESFPLTVTSAQKNPTAFYLCASVDRGRVGQPQHFGDGTRLSIL.

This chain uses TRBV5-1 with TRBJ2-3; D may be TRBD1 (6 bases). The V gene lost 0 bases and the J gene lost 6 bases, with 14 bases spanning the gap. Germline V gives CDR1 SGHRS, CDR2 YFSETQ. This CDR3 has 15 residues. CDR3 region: CASSLDRAPPDTQYF. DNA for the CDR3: TGCGCCAGCAGCTTGGACAGGGCGCCCCCTGATACGCAGTATTTT.

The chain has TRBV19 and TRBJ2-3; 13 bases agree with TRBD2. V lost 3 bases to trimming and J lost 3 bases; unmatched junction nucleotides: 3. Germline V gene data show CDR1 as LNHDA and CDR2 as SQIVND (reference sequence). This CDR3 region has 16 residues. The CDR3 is CASSIRGLAGTDTQYF. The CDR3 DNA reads TGTGCCAGTAGTATCCGGGGACTAGCGGGGACAGATACGCAGTATTTT.

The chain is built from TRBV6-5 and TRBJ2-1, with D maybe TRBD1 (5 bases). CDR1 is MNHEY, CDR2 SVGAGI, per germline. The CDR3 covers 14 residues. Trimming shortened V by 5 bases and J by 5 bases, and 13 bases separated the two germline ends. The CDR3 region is CASSGLLGDNEQFF. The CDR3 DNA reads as TGTGCCAGCAGTGGTCTTTTAGGGGACAATGAGCAGTTCTTC.

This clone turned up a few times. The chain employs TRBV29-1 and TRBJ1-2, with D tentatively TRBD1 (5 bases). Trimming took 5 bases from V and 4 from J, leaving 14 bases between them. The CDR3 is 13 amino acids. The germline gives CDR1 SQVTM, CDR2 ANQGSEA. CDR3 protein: CSVSGTARYGYTF. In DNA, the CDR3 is TGCAGCGTTAGCGGGACCGCTCGCTATGGCTACACCTTC. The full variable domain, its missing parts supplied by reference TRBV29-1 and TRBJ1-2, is SAVISQKPSRDICQRGTSLTIQCQVDSQVTMMFWYRQQPGQSLTLIATANQGSEATYESGFVIDKFPISRPNLTFSTLTVSNMSPEDSSIYLCSVSGTARYGYTFGSGTRLTVV.